This is a list of T cell receptor beta chains from one sample in a study of blood T cell repertoires in COVID-19. The data were produced by immunoSEQ multiplex PCR, yet TCRdb's version contains in-frame clones alone and is incomplete. The data contain around 300,000 clones, approximately 88% of them seen just once; the ten biggest clones take up less than 6.5%. Material: PBMCs or T cells enriched from blood (not recorded which). These receptors originate from a man aged 30-40 years who had recovered from COVID-19. Each CDR3 is given with its conserved first and last residue. The order of the fields is V gene, J gene, clone size, D gene, CDR3 DNA, CDR3 protein. The D gene is left open where the match is weak. Only part of the rows carry a size: once, few, many, or a class if the clone is expanded.

TRBV9,TRBJ2-1,NA,TRBD2,TGTGCCAGCAGCCCGACTAGCGGGGGAGGTACTGGGCAGTTCTTC,CASSPTSGGGTGQFF
TRBV6-1,TRBJ1-3,NA,NA,TGTGCCAGCAGTGAGTTGCGAAGCCTCCGGGACACCATATATTTT,CASSELRSLRDTIYF
TRBV3-1/TRBV3-2,TRBJ2-3,NA,TRBD2,TGTGCCAGCAGCCTCAAGCGGGGTAGCACAGATACGCAGTATTTT,CASSLKRGSTDTQYF
TRBV19,TRBJ1-5,NA,NA,TGTGCCAGTAGTATCGGGGTTGGGAATCAGCCCCAGCATTTT,CASSIGVGNQPQHF
TRBV11-2,TRBJ2-5,few,NA,TGTGCCAGCAGCTTAACTGGAGAGACCCAGTACTTC,CASSLTGETQYF
TRBV6-1,TRBJ2-5,NA,NA,TGTGCCAGCAGTGAGGTAGAAGAGACCCAGTACTTC,CASSEVEETQYF
TRBV5-4,TRBJ2-3,NA,TRBD2,TGTGCCAGCAGTACGGGGGGGTACACAGATACGCAGTATTTT,CASSTGGYTDTQYF
TRBV4-1,TRBJ1-5,NA,NA,TGCGCCAGCAGCTTCCTCCACCTAAGCAATCAGCCCCAGCATTTT,CASSFLHLSNQPQHF
TRBV7-9,TRBJ2-3,NA,TRBD1,TGTGCCAGCAGCTTAGCCTCAGGGGGTAGCGCAGATACGCAGTATTTT,CASSLASGGSADTQYF
TRBV11-2,TRBJ1-6,few,NA,TGTGCCAGCAGCTCGGGCTATAATTCACCCCTCCACTTT,CASSSGYNSPLHF
TRBV7-2,TRBJ1-2,few,NA,TGTGCCAGCAGCCCCGGGACAACTAACTATGGCTACACCTTC,CASSPGTTNYGYTF
TRBV5-8,TRBJ2-3,NA,TRBD1,TGTGCCAGCAACAGACAGGGAAGCACAGATACGCAGTATTTT,CASNRQGSTDTQYF
TRBV9,TRBJ1-2,NA,NA,TGTGCCAGCAGCGTAGATCGGAGCATGAACTATGGCTACACCTTC,CASSVDRSMNYGYTF
TRBV4-1,TRBJ2-7,NA,TRBD2,TGCGCCAGCAGCCGAGCGACGGGGGGTATCAGCTACGAGCAGTACTTC,CASSRATGGISYEQYF
TRBV5-1,TRBJ1-1,NA,NA,TGCGCCAGCAAGGTATCCGGGTTGAACACTGAAGCTTTCTTT,CASKVSGLNTEAFF
TRBV11-2,TRBJ1-1,NA,TRBD1,TGTGCCAGCAGCAATACCGGGACAGGGAGAGCTTTCTTT,CASSNTGTGRAFF
TRBV7-8,TRBJ2-6,NA,NA,TGTGCCAGCAGCCACAGCTTCTCTGGGGCCAACGTCCTGACTTTC,CASSHSFSGANVLTF
TRBV5-1,TRBJ2-3,NA,NA,TGCGCCAGCAGCTTGTCGGGGGACTTGGCAGATACGCAGTATTTT,CASSLSGDLADTQYF
TRBV3-1/TRBV3-2,TRBJ1-1,NA,NA,TGTGCCAGCAGCCAAGTGAGAGGGGGCACTGAAGCTTTCTTT,CASSQVRGGTEAFF
TRBV30,TRBJ1-5,NA,TRBD1,TGTGCCTGGAGTGAGGGGACAGGGAGCAATCAGCCCCAGCATTTT,CAWSEGTGSNQPQHF
TRBV6-5,TRBJ2-5,NA,TRBD2,TGTGCCAGCAATTCGCTGGCTAGCGGAGAGACCCAGTACTTC,CASNSLASGETQYF
TRBV3-1/TRBV3-2,TRBJ2-5,NA,NA,TGTGCCAGCAGCCAGACGGGATTACAAGAGACCCAGTACTTC,CASSQTGLQETQYF
TRBV2,TRBJ1-6,few,TRBD1,TGTGCCAGCAGTGAGGGACAGGGCATTTCACCCCTCCACTTT,CASSEGQGISPLHF
TRBV10-3,TRBJ1-2,NA,TRBD1,TGTGCCATCAGTCCAGTAAGGACAGGGGCCAACTATGGCTACACCTTC,CAISPVRTGANYGYTF
TRBV7-8,TRBJ1-2,NA,TRBD1,TGTGCCAGCAGCTCCCGGGACAGGGGATATGGCTACACCTTC,CASSSRDRGYGYTF
TRBV2,TRBJ1-5,NA,TRBD1,TGTGCCAGCAGACAGGGGGCCGGTCAGCCCCAGCATTTT,CASRQGAGQPQHF
TRBV6-1,TRBJ1-5,NA,TRBD1,TGTGCCAGCAGTGCGACCCCCGGGACAGGGAAAAGCAATCAGCCCCAGCATTTT,CASSATPGTGKSNQPQHF
TRBV9,TRBJ2-3,NA,NA,TGTGCCAGCAGCTTCGGCGGTCTTGGGGATACGCAGTATTTT,CASSFGGLGDTQYF